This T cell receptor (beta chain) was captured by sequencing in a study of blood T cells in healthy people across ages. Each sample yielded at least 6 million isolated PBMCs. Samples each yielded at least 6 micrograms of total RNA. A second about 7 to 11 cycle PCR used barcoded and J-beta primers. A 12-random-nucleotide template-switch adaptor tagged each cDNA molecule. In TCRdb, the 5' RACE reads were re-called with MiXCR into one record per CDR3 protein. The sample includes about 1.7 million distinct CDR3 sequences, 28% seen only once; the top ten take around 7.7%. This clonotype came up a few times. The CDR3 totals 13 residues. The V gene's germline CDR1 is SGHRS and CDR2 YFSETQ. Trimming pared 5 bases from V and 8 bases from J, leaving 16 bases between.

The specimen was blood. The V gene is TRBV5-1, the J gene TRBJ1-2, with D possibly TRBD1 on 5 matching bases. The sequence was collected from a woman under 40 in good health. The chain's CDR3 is CASSSGAPRGYTF. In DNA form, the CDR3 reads TGCGCCAGCAGTAGTGGGGCCCCAAGGGGCTACACCTTC.